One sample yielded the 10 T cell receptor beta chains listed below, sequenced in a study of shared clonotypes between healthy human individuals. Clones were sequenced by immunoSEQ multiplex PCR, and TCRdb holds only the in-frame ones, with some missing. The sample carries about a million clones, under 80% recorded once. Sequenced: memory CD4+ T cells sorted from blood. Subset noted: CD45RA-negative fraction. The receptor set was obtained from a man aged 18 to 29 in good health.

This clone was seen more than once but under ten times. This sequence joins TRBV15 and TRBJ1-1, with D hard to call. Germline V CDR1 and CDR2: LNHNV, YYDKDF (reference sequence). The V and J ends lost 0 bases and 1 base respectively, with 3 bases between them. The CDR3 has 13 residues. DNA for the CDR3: TGTGCCACCAGCAGAGATACGAACACTGAAGCTTTCTTT. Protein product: CATSRDTNTEAFF.

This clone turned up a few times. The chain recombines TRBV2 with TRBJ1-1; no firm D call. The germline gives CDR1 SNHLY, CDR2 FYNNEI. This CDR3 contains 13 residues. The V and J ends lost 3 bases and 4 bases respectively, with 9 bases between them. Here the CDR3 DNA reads TGTGCCAGCAGTGATGGGTTGACCACTGAAGCTTTCTTT. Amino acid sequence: CASSDGLTTEAFF.

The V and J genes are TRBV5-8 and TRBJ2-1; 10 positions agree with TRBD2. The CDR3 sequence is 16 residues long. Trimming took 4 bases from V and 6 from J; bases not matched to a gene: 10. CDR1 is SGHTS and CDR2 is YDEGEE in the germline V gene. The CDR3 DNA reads TGTGCCAGCAGCCCCATAGCGGGGGGCCCGACCAATGAGCAGTTCTTC. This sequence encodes CASSPIAGGPTNEQFF.

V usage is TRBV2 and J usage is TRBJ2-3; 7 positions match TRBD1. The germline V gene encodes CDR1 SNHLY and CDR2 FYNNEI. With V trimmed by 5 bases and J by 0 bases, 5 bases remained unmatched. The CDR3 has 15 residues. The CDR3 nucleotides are TGTGCCAGCAGTACAACGGGACAGAGCACAGATACGCAGTATTTT. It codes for CASSTTGQSTDTQYF.

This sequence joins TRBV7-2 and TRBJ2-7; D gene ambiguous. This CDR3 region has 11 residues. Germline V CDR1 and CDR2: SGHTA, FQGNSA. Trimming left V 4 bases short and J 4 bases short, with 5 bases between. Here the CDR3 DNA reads TGTGCCAGCAGCTGGAGTTACGAGCAGTACTTC. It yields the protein CASSWSYEQYF.

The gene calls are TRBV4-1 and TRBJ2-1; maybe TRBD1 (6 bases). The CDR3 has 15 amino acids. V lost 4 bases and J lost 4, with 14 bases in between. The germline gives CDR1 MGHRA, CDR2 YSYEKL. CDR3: CASSRPDSPYNEQFF. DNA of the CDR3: TGCGCCAGCAGCCGACCGGACAGCCCGTACAATGAGCAGTTCTTC.

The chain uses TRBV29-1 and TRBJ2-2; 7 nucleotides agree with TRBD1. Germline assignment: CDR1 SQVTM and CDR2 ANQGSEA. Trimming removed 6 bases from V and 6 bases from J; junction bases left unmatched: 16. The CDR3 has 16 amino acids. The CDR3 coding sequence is TGCAGCGTAGCCGATACCGGGACAGTGGGCCCCGGGGAGCTGTTTTTT. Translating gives CSVADTGTVGPGELFF.

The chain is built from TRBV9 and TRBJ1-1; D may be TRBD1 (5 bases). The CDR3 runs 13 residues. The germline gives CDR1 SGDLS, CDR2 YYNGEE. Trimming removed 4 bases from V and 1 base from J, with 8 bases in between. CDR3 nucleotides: TGTGCCAGCAGCCCACAGGAGAACACTGAAGCTTTCTTT. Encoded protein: CASSPQENTEAFF.

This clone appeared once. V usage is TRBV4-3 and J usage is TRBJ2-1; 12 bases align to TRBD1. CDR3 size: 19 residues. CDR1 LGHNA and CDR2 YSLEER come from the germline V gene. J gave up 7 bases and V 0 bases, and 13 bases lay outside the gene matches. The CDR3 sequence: CASSQDLWSGTGGRNEQFF. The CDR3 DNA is TGCGCCAGCAGCCAAGATCTCTGGTCCGGGACAGGGGGCAGGAATGAGCAGTTCTTC.

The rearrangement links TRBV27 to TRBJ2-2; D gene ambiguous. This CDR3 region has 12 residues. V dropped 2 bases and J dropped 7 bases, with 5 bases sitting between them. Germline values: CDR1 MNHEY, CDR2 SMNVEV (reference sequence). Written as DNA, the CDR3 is TGTGCCAGCAGTTTAGTTGGCGGGGAGCTGTTTTTT. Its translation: CASSLVGGELFF.